This T cell receptor (beta chain) came from a study of tumor-infiltrating lymphocytes in localized non-small cell lung cancer. Turning to the study itself: Some samples were collected after neoadjuvant chemotherapy; smokers, never-smokers and several histologies were included. Resected tumor was paired with non-adjacent uninvolved lung from the same patient. Study-wide findings and caveats: Recurrence-free survival showed no association with tumor T-cell fraction. Compared with uninvolved lung, tumors showed higher T cell infiltration by TCRbeta sequencing.

Repertoires were generated with immunoSEQ multiplex PCR, while TCRdb's copy carries only in-frame clones and drops some. The sample yields about 16,000 clones, roughly 72% seen once. Regarding this clone: Its antigen remains unknown.

The J segment lost 4 bases and the V segment lost 5 bases, leaving 7 bases of the junction unmatched. The CDR3 spans 14 residues. CDR1 is SGHTA and CDR2 is FQGNSA in the germline V gene. Sequences were obtained from lung tumor tissue. The sequence came from a human donor with non-small cell lung cancer. The V call is TRBV7-2, the J call TRBJ1-1; 7 bases align to TRBD1. The DNA for the CDR3 is TGTGCCAGCAGCGGAGGGGGCCGTGGCACTGAAGCTTTCTTT. Translating it yields CASSGGGRGTEAFF.